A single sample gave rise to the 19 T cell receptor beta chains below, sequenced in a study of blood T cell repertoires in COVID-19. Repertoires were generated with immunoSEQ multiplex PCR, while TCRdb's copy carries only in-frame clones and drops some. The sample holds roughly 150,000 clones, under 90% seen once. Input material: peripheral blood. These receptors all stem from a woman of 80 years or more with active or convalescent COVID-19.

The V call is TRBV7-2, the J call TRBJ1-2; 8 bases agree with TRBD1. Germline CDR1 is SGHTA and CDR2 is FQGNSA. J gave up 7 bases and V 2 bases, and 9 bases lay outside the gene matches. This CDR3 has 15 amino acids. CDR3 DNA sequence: TGTGCCAGCAGCTTAACCACAGGGGGTCAGGGTGGCTACACCTTC. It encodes CASSLTTGGQGGYTF.

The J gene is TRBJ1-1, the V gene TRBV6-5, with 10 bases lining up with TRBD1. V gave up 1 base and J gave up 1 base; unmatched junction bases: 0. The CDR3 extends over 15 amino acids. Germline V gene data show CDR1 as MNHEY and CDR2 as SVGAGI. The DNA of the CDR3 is TGTGCCAGCAGTTACTGGGACAGGGGGAACACTGAAGCTTTCTTT. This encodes CASSYWDRGNTEAFF.

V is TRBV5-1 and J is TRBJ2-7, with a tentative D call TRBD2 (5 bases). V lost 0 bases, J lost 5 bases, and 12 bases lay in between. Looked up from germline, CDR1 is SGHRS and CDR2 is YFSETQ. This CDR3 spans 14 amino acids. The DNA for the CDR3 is TGCGCCAGCAGCTTGGCCGGGCTAGCCCACGAGCAGTACTTC. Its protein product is CASSLAGLAHEQYF.

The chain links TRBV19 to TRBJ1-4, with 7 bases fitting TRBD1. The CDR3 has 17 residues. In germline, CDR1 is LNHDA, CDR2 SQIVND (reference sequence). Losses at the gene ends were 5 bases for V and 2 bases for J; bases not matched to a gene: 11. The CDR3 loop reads CASSFGRGDPTNEKLFF. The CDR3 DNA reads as TGTGCCAGTAGTTTTGGCAGGGGGGATCCGACTAATGAAAAACTGTTTTTT.

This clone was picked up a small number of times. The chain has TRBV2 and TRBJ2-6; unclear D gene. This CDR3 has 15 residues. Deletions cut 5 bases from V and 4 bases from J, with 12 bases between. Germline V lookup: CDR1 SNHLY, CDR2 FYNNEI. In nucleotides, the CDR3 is TGTGCCAGCAGTCTCCCGAGGTCCGGGGCCAACGTCCTGACTTTC. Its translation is CASSLPRSGANVLTF.

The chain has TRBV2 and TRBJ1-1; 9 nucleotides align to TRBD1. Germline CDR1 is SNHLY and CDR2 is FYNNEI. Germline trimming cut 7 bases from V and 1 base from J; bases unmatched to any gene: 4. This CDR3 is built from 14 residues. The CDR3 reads CASTGTGRNTEAFF. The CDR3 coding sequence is TGTGCCAGCACTGGGACAGGGAGGAACACTGAAGCTTTCTTT.

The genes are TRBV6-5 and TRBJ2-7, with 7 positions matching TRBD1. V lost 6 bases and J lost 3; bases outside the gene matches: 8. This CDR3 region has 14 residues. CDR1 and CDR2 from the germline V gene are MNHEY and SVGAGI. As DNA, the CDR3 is TGTGCCAGCAGGACGACACAGGGGATCTACGAGCAGTACTTC. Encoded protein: CASRTTQGIYEQYF.

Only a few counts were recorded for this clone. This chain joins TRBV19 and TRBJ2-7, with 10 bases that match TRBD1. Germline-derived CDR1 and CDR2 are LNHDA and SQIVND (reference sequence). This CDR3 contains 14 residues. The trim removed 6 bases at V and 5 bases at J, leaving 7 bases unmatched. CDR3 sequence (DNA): TGTGCCAGTAGGAGGGGACAGGGGTCCCACGAGCAGTACTTC. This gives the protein CASRRGQGSHEQYF.

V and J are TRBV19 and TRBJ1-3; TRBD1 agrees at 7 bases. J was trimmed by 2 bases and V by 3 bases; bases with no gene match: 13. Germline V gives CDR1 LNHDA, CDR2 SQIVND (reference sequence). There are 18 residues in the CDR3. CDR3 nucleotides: TGTGCCAGTAGTATCCCTGGACAGGCGCCGACAGCTGGAAACACCATATATTTT. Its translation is CASSIPGQAPTAGNTIYF.

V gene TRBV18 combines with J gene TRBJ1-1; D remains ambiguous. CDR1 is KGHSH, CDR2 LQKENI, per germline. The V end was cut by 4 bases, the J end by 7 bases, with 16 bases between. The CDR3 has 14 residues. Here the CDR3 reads CASSLTSRDIEAFF. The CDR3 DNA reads TGTGCCAGCTCACTCACATCCCGGGATATTGAAGCTTTCTTT.

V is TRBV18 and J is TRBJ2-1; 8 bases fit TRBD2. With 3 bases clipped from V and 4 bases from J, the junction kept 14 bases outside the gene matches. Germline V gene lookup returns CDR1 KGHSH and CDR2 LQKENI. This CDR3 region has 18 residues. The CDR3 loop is CASSPIPMTSANYNEQFF. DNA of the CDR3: TGTGCCAGCTCACCTATTCCCATGACTAGCGCTAATTACAATGAGCAGTTCTTC. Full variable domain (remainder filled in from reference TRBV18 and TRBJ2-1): NAGVMQNPRHLVRRRGQEARLRCSPMKGHSHVYWYRQLPEEGLKFMVYLQKENIIDESGMPKERFSAEFPKEGPSILRIQQVVRGDSAAYFCASSPIPMTSANYNEQFFGPGTRLTVL.

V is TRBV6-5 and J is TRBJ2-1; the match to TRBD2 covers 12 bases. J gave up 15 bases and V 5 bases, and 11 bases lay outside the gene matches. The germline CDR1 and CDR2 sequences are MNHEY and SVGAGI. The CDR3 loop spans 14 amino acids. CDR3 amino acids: CASSLRTSGASRFF. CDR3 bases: TGTGCCAGCAGTCTCCGGACTAGCGGGGCGAGCCGGTTCTTC.

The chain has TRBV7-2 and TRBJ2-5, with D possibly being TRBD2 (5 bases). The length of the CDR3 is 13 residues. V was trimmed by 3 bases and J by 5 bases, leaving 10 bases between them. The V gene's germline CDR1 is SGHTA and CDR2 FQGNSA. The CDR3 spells CASSFSSMETQYF. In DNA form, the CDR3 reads TGTGCCAGCAGCTTCTCTAGCATGGAGACCCAGTACTTC.

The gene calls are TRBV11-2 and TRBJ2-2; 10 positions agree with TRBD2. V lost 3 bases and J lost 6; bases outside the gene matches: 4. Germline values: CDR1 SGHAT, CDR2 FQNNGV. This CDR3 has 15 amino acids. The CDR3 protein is CASSFNLAGAGELFF. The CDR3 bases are TGTGCCAGCAGCTTCAATCTAGCGGGAGCCGGGGAGCTGTTTTTT.

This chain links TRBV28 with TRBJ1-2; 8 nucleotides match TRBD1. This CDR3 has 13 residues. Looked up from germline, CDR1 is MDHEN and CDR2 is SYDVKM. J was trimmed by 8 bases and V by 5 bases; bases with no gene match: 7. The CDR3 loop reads CASSPQGARGYTF. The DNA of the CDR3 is TGTGCCAGCAGTCCCCAGGGGGCGCGGGGCTACACCTTC.

The CDR3 sequence: CASHPAAERNTIYF. CDR3 DNA sequence: TGTGCCAGCCACCCGGCGGCAGAAAGAAACACCATATATTTT. The chain couples TRBV6-5 to TRBJ1-3, with D unclear. V was shortened by 8 bases and J by 5 bases, with 16 bases between the two germline ends. This CDR3 is 14 amino acids long. CDR1 and CDR2 (germline): MNHEY, SVGAGI.

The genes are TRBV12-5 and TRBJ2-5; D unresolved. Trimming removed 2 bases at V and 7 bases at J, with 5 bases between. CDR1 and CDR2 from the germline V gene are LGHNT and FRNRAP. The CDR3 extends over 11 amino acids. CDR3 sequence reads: CASGLTGTQYF. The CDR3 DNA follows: TGTGCTAGTGGTTTGACGGGGACCCAGTACTTC.

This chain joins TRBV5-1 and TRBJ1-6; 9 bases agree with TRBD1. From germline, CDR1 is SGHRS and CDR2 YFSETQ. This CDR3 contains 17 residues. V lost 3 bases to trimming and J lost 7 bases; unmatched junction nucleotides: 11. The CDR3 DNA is TGCGCCAGCAGCTCGGCCGGGGGAGGGACAGGGAATTCACCCCTCCACTTT. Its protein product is CASSSAGGGTGNSPLHF.

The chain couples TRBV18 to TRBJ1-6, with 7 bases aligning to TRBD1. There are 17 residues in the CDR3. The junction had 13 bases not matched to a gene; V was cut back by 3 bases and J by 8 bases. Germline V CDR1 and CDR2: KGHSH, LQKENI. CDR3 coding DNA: TGTGCCAGCTCACCCATTCCAACAGGGGTGAGGGATTCACCCCTCCACTTT. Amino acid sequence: CASSPIPTGVRDSPLHF.